This T cell receptor beta chain was sequenced during a study of OX40 agonist ivuxolimab in advanced cancers. Study-level findings and limits: CD4+ and CD8+ blood T cells expanded clonally by week 6 at 0.1 to 3.0 mg/kg. Researchers did not determine the expanded peripheral T cells' antigen specificity. Clonal expansion among partial responders at 0.1-3.0 mg/kg ranked near the lowest.

V lost 1 base, J lost 4 bases, and 8 bases lay in between. CDR1 and CDR2 (germline): SGHAT, FQNNGV. CDR3 length: 13 amino acids. Assay used: immunoSEQ multiplex PCR; TCRdb lists only in-frame clones, some missing. The sample lists under 100,000 clones, around 85% seen once, with 2% to 2.5% in the top ten. Comment on this clone: Its matching antigen is unknown.

V usage is TRBV11-2 and J usage is TRBJ2-7; D is ambiguous. The source is an adult with an advanced solid tumor such as melanoma, head and neck, liver or kidney cancer. Sequences were derived from CD4+ or CD8+ T cells sorted from blood, sampled in a trial of the OX40 agonist ivuxolimab. CDR3 sequence: CASSLGRGYEQYF. CDR3 DNA sequence: TGTGCCAGCAGCTTAGGCAGAGGATACGAGCAGTACTTC. Drawing the rest from reference TRBV11-2 and TRBJ2-7, the complete variable domain is EAGVAQSPRYKIIEKRQSVAFWCNPISGHATLYWYQQILGQGPKLLIQFQNNGVVDDSQLPKDRFSAERLKGVDSTLKIQPAKLEDSAVYLCASSLGRGYEQYFGPGTRLTVT.